This paragraph reports one T cell receptor (beta chain). This record comes from a study of blood T cell repertoires in COVID-19. Generated by immunoSEQ multiplex PCR, the TCRdb table keeps only in-frame clones and is missing some. The sample includes fewer than 120,000 clones, approximately 85% of them seen just once. Sequenced material: peripheral blood. This receptor was taken from a woman aged 55-70 years with acute or convalescent COVID-19.

CDR3 coding DNA: TGCGCCAGCAGCTTGGCGGGACAGGGCCAGGAGACCCAGTACTTC. Translated, it gives CASSLAGQGQETQYF. The V call is TRBV5-1, the J call TRBJ2-5, with 9 bases that match TRBD1. V gave up 0 bases and J gave up 5 bases; unmatched junction bases: 5. Germline-derived CDR1 and CDR2 are SGHRS and YFSETQ. This CDR3 is built from 15 residues.